This T cell receptor (beta chain) comes out of a study of tumor-infiltrating lymphocytes in primary liver carcinoma. About the study: Roughly 3.65 to 7.5 million productive TCRbeta reads came from each sample, comparable across tissue types.

TCR beta cDNA was prepared out of roughly 490 ng total RNA by means of a constant-region primer. What produced the TCR beta libraries was three nested multiplex PCR rounds using slightly modified ARM-PCR. A single record per CDR3 protein comes from TCRdb applying MiXCR to the multiplex PCR reads. The repertoire holds around 330,000 distinct CDR3 sequences, with about 62% as singletons. The blood RNA (from unsorted whole blood) was obtained, and germline DNA was also extracted. Among the patients, all had chronic HBV infection and none had been treated. About this clonotype: A read error may account for a junction end that differs from germline.

Sequenced: peripheral blood. The clonotype was recovered from a middle-aged man with primary liver carcinoma and hepatitis B virus infection.

The CDR3 loop reads CANSLGYEQYF. The CDR3, as DNA: TGTGCCAACAGCTTAGGGTACGAGCAGTACTTC. This chain links TRBV11-2 with TRBJ2-7; D gene uncertain. This CDR3 comprises 11 residues. Germline CDR1 reads SGHAT; CDR2 reads FQNNGV.